The clone carrying this T cell receptor (beta chain) was seen only a few times. Its cognate antigen is unknown. The trim removed 5 bases at V and 0 bases at J, leaving 9 bases unmatched. The CDR3 has 17 amino acids. Germline assignment: CDR1 LNHDA and CDR2 SQIVND (reference sequence). This sample is part of a study of shared clonotypes between healthy human individuals. The study's findings and limits: Non-shared clonotypes displayed generation probabilities falling below those of clonotypes present in all four donors.

The assay was immunoSEQ multiplex PCR, and TCRdb's table has in-frame clones only and misses some. Of about 1.1 million clones listed, 60% to 85% are singletons. Material: memory CD4+ T cells from PBMCs. Documented subset: CD45RA-negative fraction. This chain connects TRBV19 to TRBJ2-3; 9 nucleotides line up with TRBD2. This sequence was found in a man aged 18 to 30 in good health. Some clones in this sample may be carry-over from other donors' samples. CDR3 sequence (DNA): TGTGCCAGTAGTCCCGGGACTAGCACCTTAAGCACAGATACGCAGTATTTT. As protein: CASSPGTSTLSTDTQYF.